A selection of T cell receptor beta chains follows, all from one sample in a study of T cell repertoires in ileal Crohn's disease. TCRdb's copy holds only in-frame clones and misses some; the assay was immunoSEQ multiplex PCR. This table has roughly 14,000 clones, 80% to 85% appearing once. Sequences were obtained from ileal tissue. Every receptor here comes from an adult with Crohn's disease. The CDR3 runs from the conserved cysteine through the conserved F or W. The D gene is left open where the match is weak. Only some rows state a clone size, as once, few, many or a class for expanded clones.

j_gene | v_gene | abundance | d_gene | CDR3nt | CDR3aa
TRBJ1-1 | TRBV12-5 | . | . | TGTGCTAGTGGAGAACAGATTGAAGCTTTCTTT | CASGEQIEAFF
TRBJ1-4 | TRBV2 | medium-sized | TRBD1 | TGTGCCAGCAGTGAAGTTGGGACAGGGGCGGGGGAAAAACTGTTTTTT | CASSEVGTGAGEKLFF
TRBJ2-1 | TRBV15 | once | TRBD2 | TGTGCCACCAGCAGAGAGACTAGCGGGACTGCGGATGAGCAGTTCTTC | CATSRETSGTADEQFF
TRBJ2-1 | TRBV5-1 | . | . | TGCGCCAGCAGCCATGAAACAGGTACCCCCTACAATGAGCAGTTCTTC | CASSHETGTPYNEQFF
TRBJ1-4 | TRBV18 | . | . | TGTGCCAGCTCACCAATTCGGGGAGGTAATGAAAAACTGTTTTTT | CASSPIRGGNEKLFF
TRBJ1-1 | TRBV10-2 | . | . | TGCGCCGCGCAGGGTTGGGTGAACACTGAAGCTTTCTTT | CAAQGWVNTEAFF
TRBJ1-2 | TRBV5-8 | . | . | TGTGCCAGCAGCTTGGTCACGAGGGTCACCTTC | CASSLVTRVTF
TRBJ1-5 | TRBV27 | . | TRBD1 | TGTGCCAGCAGTTTATTACAGGGGTCCGGACAGCCCCAGCATTTT | CASSLLQGSGQPQHF
TRBJ1-6 | TRBV6-5 | once | . | TGTGCCAGCAGTCGGAGTTATGTAGTTTCACCCCTCCACTTT | CASSRSYVVSPLHF
TRBJ2-6 | TRBV10-3 | . | TRBD2 | TGTGCCATCAGCCGGGGGGGCCTTGGGGCCAACGTCCTGACTTTC | CAISRGGLGANVLTF
TRBJ2-4 | TRBV5-8 | . | . | TGTGCCAGCAGCTTACGGGGAAACATTCAGTACTTC | CASSLRGNIQYF
TRBJ2-5 | TRBV14 | . | TRBD2 | TGTGCCAGCAGCCCTTCCCCGCTAGCGGCCCGTGGGAAGACCCAGTACTTC | CASSPSPLAARGKTQYF
TRBJ1-1 | TRBV30 | . | . | TGTGCCTGGAGTGTACCGGGAGGGAACACTGAAGCTTTCTTT | CAWSVPGGNTEAFF
TRBJ2-5 | TRBV6-6 | few | . | TGTGCCAGCAGTTATGGGGCTAGCGCGGGGCAAGAGACCCAGTACTTC | CASSYGASAGQETQYF
TRBJ2-7 | TRBV30 | . | . | TGTGCCTGGAGTGTTCACACCAGCTCCTACGAGCAGTACTTC | CAWSVHTSSYEQYF
TRBJ1-2 | TRBV19 | . | . | TGTGCCAGTAGTGGATGGGGAGACAGGTTCTACTATGGCTACACCTTC | CASSGWGDRFYYGYTF
TRBJ2-3 | TRBV2 | . | TRBD2 | TGTGCCAGCAGGGAGAACCCTAGCGGGAGAACAGATACGCAGTATTTT | CASRENPSGRTDTQYF
TRBJ2-5 | TRBV5-1 | . | . | TGCGCCAGCAGCTCGCGACGAGGGGGGGGGACCCAAGAGACCCAGTACTTC | CASSSRRGGGTQETQYF
TRBJ2-1 | TRBV6-5 | . | TRBD2 | TGTGCCAGCAGTTACCGGTGGGGCGGGAGAGAAATTGAGCAGTTCTTC | CASSYRWGGREIEQFF
TRBJ2-3 | TRBV5-6 | . | TRBD2 | TGTGCCAGCAGCGCGGGACTAGCGCCAGTGATGGGGCAGTATTTT | CASSAGLAPVMGQYF
TRBJ2-7 | TRBV5-1 | once | TRBD1 | TGCGCCAGCAGCTTGGACGGACAGGGATCCGAGCAGTACTTC | CASSLDGQGSEQYF
TRBJ2-7 | TRBV6-5 | . | . | TGTGCCAGCAGTTATTCGGGGTACCACGAGCAGTACTTC | CASSYSGYHEQYF
TRBJ1-4 | TRBV15 | . | . | TGTGCCACCAGCAGAGTTTCAGGTCTTGGGAATGAAAAACTGTTTTTT | CATSRVSGLGNEKLFF
TRBJ2-2 | TRBV4-2 | . | TRBD2 | TGTGCCAGCAGCCAAGAGGTGTTGGTAGCGGGGGGGCCTGGCACCGGGGAGCTGTTTTTT | CASSQEVLVAGGPGTGELFF
TRBJ1-6 | TRBV29-1 | . | . | TGCAGCGTTGAATGGGGCCGGTACGGCCAACCCCTCCACTTT | CSVEWGRYGQPLHF
TRBJ2-1 | TRBV6-4 | . | TRBD2 | TGTGCCAGCAGTGCGCTAGCGGGGTACAATGAGCAGTTCTTC | CASSALAGYNEQFF
TRBJ1-1 | TRBV6-6 | . | TRBD1 | TGTGCCAGCAGTTTCCGCGGACAGGGTAAGACTGAAGCTTTCTTT | CASSFRGQGKTEAFF
TRBJ2-2 | TRBV19 | . | TRBD2 | TGTGCCGTTGGTCAGGCGGGGGGAACCGGGGAGCTGTTTTTT | CAVGQAGGTGELFF
TRBJ2-1 | TRBV27 | . | . | TGTGCCAGCCGCGCGGGGGCCTATGGGGAGCAGTTCTTC | CASRAGAYGEQFF
TRBJ2-3 | TRBV5-4 | . | . | TGTGCCAGCAGCTTGGACCGGAGGACAGATACGCAGTATTTT | CASSLDRRTDTQYF
TRBJ2-1 | TRBV5-6 | . | TRBD2 | TGTGCCAGCAGCTCCCTTAGCGGGAGAGATTCCAATGAGCAGTTCTTC | CASSSLSGRDSNEQFF
TRBJ2-3 | TRBV7-9 | . | TRBD2 | TGTGCCATCAGCCGACTAGCGGGAGTAACAGATACGCAGTATTTT | CAISRLAGVTDTQYF
TRBJ2-5 | TRBV5-5 | once | . | TGTGCCAGCAGGCGGATCCCGCGGGAGACCCAGTACTTC | CASRRIPRETQYF
TRBJ1-1 | TRBV5-1 | few | . | TGCGCCAGCAGCTTAAGGTCGCCGGGACAAGTAAGCGGGGGTGTAGCTTTCTTT | CASSLRSPGQVSGGVAFF
TRBJ2-7 | TRBV19 | . | . | TGTGCCAGTAGTATAGCGCTCAGCTCCTACGAGCAGTACTTC | CASSIALSSYEQYF
TRBJ2-1 | TRBV7-9 | . | TRBD1 | TGTGCCAGCAGTTACCGCGGGACAGGTTCCTACAATGAGCAGTTCTTC | CASSYRGTGSYNEQFF
TRBJ2-5 | TRBV6-1 | . | TRBD1 | TGTGCCAGCAGTGGCCGGACAGGGCGGGCAGAAGAGACCCAGTACTTC | CASSGRTGRAEETQYF
TRBJ2-7 | TRBV14 | . | TRBD2 | TGTGCCAGCAGCCGTAAGGCGGGAGGGGGATCCGAGCAGTACTTC | CASSRKAGGGSEQYF
TRBJ1-1 | TRBV9 | . | TRBD1 | TGTGCCAGCAGCGTAGACTTAGGGGGCAACACTGAAGCTTTCTTT | CASSVDLGGNTEAFF
TRBJ1-1 | TRBV27 | . | . | TGTGCCAGCAGTTTAGCACAGTTGAACACTGAAGCTTTCTTT | CASSLAQLNTEAFF
TRBJ1-1 | TRBV9 | . | . | TGTGCCAGCAGCGCAATCCCAGGGGTTGGCACTGAAGCTTTCTTT | CASSAIPGVGTEAFF
TRBJ2-3 | TRBV29-1 | . | TRBD2 | TGCAGCGGGGAGGGCCGTGCAGATACGCAGTATTTT | CSGEGRADTQYF
TRBJ1-4 | TRBV11-2 | . | . | TGTGCCAGCAGCCCGTCAGGGGTGGATGAAAAACTGTTTTTT | CASSPSGVDEKLFF
TRBJ2-7 | TRBV11-3 | once | TRBD2 | TGTGCCAGCAGCTTAGATTTGGCGGGAGAAAACGAGCAGTACTTC | CASSLDLAGENEQYF
TRBJ2-5 | TRBV5-1 | once | . | TGCGCCAGCAGCTTGCAGGGGACGAGGGAGACCCAGTACTTC | CASSLQGTRETQYF
TRBJ2-7 | TRBV5-4 | . | . | TGTGCCAGCAGCCACGGGACTCTCTACGAGCAGTACTTC | CASSHGTLYEQYF
TRBJ1-5 | TRBV28 | . | . | TGTGCCAGCAGTTTATCACGGGGGGGGCAGCCCCAGCATTTT | CASSLSRGGQPQHF
TRBJ2-2 | TRBV2 | . | TRBD2 | TGTGCCAGCAGTGGACTAGCAGTCACCGGGGAGCTGTTTTTT | CASSGLAVTGELFF
TRBJ2-2 | TRBV7-6 | few | TRBD2 | TGTGCCATCGGACTAGCGGGGGAATACACCGGGGAGCTGTTTTTT | CAIGLAGEYTGELFF
TRBJ2-1 | TRBV5-6 | . | TRBD2 | TGTGCCAGCAGCCCACCCCCCGGGACTAGCGACTACAATGAGCAGTTCTTC | CASSPPPGTSDYNEQFF
TRBJ1-3 | TRBV7-9 | . | . | TGTGCCAGCAGCTTAGGAGGCACCATATATTTT | CASSLGGTIYF
TRBJ2-5 | TRBV19 | once | TRBD2 | TGTGCCAGTAGTCGCCTTGGGACTAGCGGGGGGCCTAATAGGGAGACCCAGTACTTC | CASSRLGTSGGPNRETQYF
TRBJ2-7 | TRBV5-6 | large | . | TGTGCCAGCAGTTCCCCGGGACTGGAGGTTCGGGACGAGCAGTACTTC | CASSSPGLEVRDEQYF
TRBJ2-7 | TRBV5-4 | . | TRBD1 | TGTGCCAGCAGCTCCGGGACAGGGGGCTACGAGCAGTACTTC | CASSSGTGGYEQYF
TRBJ2-7 | TRBV6-5 | once | . | TGTGCCTCCCGCCGGGGTAGCGGATCCTACGAGCAGTACTTC | CASRRGSGSYEQYF
TRBJ2-7 | TRBV6-5 | . | TRBD1 | TGTGCCAGCAGCTACCGGACAGGTGGCTACGAGCAGTACTTC | CASSYRTGGYEQYF
TRBJ1-5 | TRBV9 | . | . | TGTGCCAGCAGCGTAATGGCAGAAAATCAGCCCCAGCATTTT | CASSVMAENQPQHF
TRBJ1-1 | TRBV6-1 | . | . | TGTGCCAGCAGGAGGGAGGGGGTAGGAGGCACTGAAGCTTTCTTT | CASRREGVGGTEAFF
TRBJ2-5 | TRBV5-1 | . | TRBD1 | TGCGCCAGCAGCTTGGAAGGGGGCGAGACCCAGTACTTC | CASSLEGGETQYF
TRBJ1-6 | TRBV2 | . | . | TGTGCCAGCAGTGAAGGGGGCACAGGTTATAATTCACCCCTCCACTTT | CASSEGGTGYNSPLHF